The entry below describes one T cell receptor (beta chain). This clone was seen only a few times. The antigen it recognizes is unknown. No per-base quality is available; no much larger clone lies one base away. Spanning cysteine to phenylalanine, the CDR3 consists of 13 amino acids. The only DNA kept is the CDR3, 39 bases in frame from the first base. Based on the germline V gene, the CDR1 and CDR2 sequences are SGHTA and FQGTGA. V has 2 bases trimmed and J has 8 bases trimmed; junction bases matching no gene number 1. These data belong to a study of chemoradiotherapy in HPV16-positive cancers (dated by TCRdb to 2021 to 2024). About the study as a whole: Candidate HPV-specific T-cell clones and common TCR motifs were defined by functional T-cell assays performed on cells from a couple of HPV16-positive patients. The study asked whether T-cell immunity to the HPV oncoproteins E6 and E7 changes during chemoradiotherapy and whether this immunity affects survival. The candidate HPV-specific TCRs and motifs were subsequently tracked in TCR repertoires obtained from approximately 86 patients with HPV-related cancers.

Because repertoires were sampled repeatedly during chemoradiotherapy, clonal expansion in the tumor microenvironment could be followed. The paper as a whole reports these results and caveats: The functional definition of HPV-specific T cells came from only a couple of HPV16-positive patients, and the survival association was reported for HPV16-positive patients. Among HPV16-positive patients, expansion of HPV-responsive T cells during chemoradiotherapy was associated with better recurrence-free survival. Expansion of candidate HPV-specific clones and E7-related TCR motifs was observed in the tumor microenvironment during treatment, whereas no such expansion was observed for non-HPV-specific T cells.

Preparation of the library involved the immunoSEQ multiplex PCR assay. What TCRdb holds here is the immuneACCESS table cut down to in-frame rearrangements. Part of the clones is not present; checked against another copy, under half of the missing clones reflect an unresolved V gene, and the others are unexplained. The sample table lists some 11,000 clones, around 81% of them with a count of one. 0.9% to 1.2% of the sample is taken by the ten largest. The chain is assembled from TRBV7-3 and TRBJ1-5, and 9 junctional nucleotides match TRBD1. This clonotype was sampled from a human donor with HPV-associated anogenital cancer. Sample collection was performed from a patient who underwent chemoradiotherapy. CDR3 sequence: CASSLDRGEPQHF. DNA sequence: TGTGCCAGCAGCTTAGACAGGGGGGAGCCCCAGCATTTT.